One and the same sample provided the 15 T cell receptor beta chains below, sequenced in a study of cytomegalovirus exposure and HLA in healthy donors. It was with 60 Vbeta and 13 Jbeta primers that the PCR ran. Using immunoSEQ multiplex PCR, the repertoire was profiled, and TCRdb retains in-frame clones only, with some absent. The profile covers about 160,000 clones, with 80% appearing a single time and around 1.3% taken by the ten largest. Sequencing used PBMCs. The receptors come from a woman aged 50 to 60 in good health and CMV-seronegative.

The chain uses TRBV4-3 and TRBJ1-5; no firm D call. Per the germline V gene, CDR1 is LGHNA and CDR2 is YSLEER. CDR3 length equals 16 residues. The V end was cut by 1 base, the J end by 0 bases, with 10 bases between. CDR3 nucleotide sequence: TGCGCCAGCAGCCAAGTAAGAAGCTATAGCAATCAGCCCCAGCATTTT. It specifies CASSQVRSYSNQPQHF.

The CDR3 loop reads CASSQSANRQNSNQPQHF. The CDR3 DNA reads TGCGCCAGCAGTCAATCGGCTAACCGACAGAATAGCAATCAGCCCCAGCATTTT. The chain has TRBV23-1 and TRBJ1-5; D is possibly TRBD1 (5 bases). TRBV23-1 is an ORF, with its function uncertain. This CDR3 has 18 residues. The V and J ends lost 0 bases and 0 bases respectively, with 15 bases between them.

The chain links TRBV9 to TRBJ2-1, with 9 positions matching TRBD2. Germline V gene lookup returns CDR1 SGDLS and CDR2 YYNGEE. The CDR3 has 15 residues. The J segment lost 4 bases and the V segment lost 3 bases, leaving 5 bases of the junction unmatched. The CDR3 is CASSARLADYNEQFF. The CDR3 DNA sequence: TGTGCCAGCAGCGCCAGACTAGCGGATTACAATGAGCAGTTCTTC.

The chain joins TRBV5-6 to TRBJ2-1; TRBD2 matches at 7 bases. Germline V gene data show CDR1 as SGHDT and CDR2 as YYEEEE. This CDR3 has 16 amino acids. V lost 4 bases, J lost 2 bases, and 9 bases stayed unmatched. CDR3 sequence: CASSPPGLLPYNEQFF. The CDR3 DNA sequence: TGTGCCAGCAGCCCACCGGGACTACTACCCTACAATGAGCAGTTCTTC. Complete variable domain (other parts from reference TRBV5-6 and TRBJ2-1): DAGVTQSPTHLIKTRGQQVTLRCSPKSGHDTVSWYQQALGQGPQFIFQYYEEEERQRGNFPDRFSGHQFPNYSSELNVNALLLGDSALYLCASSPPGLLPYNEQFFGPGTRLTVL.

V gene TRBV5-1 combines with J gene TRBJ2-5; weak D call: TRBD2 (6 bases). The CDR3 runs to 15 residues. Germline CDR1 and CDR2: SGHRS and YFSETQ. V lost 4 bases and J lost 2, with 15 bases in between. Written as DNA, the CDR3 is TGCGCCAGCAGCCCCCAGACCGGGACTCAAGAGACCCAGTACTTC. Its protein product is CASSPQTGTQETQYF.

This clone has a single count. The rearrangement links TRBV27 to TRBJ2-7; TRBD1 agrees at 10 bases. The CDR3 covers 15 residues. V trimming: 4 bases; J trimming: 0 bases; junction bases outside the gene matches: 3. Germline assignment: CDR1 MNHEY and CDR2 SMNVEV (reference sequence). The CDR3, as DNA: TGTGCCAGCAGTTCCGGACAGGGGGACTCCTACGAGCAGTACTTC. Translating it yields CASSSGQGDSYEQYF.

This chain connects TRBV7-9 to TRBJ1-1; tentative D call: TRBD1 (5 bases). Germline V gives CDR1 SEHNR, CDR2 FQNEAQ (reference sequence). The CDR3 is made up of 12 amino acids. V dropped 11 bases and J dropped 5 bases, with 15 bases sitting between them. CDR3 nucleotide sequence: TGTGCCCAGCCGGGGGGTGCGACTGAAGCTTTCTTT. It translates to CAQPGGATEAFF.

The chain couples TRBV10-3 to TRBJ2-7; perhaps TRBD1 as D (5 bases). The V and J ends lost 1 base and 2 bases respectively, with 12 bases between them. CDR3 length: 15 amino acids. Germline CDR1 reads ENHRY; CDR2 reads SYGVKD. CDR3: CAISELYGAPYEQYF. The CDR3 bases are TGTGCCATCAGTGAGTTGTATGGGGCCCCCTACGAGCAGTACTTC.

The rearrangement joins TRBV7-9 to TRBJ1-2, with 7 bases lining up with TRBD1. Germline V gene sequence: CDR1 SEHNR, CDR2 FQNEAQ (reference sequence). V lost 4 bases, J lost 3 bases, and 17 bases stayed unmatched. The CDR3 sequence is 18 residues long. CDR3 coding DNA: TGTGCCAGCAGCTCTAGACAGGGTGGATTCGTTTTGGACTATGGCTACACCTTC. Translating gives CASSSRQGGFVLDYGYTF.

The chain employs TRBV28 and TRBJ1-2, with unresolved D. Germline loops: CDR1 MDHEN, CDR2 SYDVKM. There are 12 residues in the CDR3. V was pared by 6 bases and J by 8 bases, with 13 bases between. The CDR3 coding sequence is TGTGCCAGCAGCGGGAGTTATGGCGGCTACACCTTC. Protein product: CASSGSYGGYTF.

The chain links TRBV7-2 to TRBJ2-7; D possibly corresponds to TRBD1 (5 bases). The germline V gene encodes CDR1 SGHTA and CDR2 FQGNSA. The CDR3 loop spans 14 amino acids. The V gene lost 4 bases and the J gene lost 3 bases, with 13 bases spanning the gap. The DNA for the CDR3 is TGTGCCAGCAGCTCCCAGGGAAGCAACTACGAGCAGTACTTC. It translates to CASSSQGSNYEQYF. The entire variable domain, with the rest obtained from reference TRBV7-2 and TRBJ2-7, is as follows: GAGVSQSPSNKVTEKGKDVELRCDPISGHTALYWYRQSLGQGLEFLIYFQGNSAPDKSGLPSDRFSAERTGGSVSTLTIQRTQQEDSAVYLCASSSQGSNYEQYFGPGTRLTVT.

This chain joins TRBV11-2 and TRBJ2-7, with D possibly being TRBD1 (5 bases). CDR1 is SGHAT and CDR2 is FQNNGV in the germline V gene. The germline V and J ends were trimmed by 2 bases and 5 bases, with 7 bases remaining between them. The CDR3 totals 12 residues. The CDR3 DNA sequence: TGTGCCAGCAGCTTAAAGGGGCACGAGCAGTACTTC. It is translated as CASSLKGHEQYF.

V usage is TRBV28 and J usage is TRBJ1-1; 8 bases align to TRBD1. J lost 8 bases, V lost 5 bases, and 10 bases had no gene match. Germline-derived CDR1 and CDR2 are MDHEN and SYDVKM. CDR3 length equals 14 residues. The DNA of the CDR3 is TGTGCCAGCAGTATTCCCGACAGGGGAGGCGAAGCTTTCTTT. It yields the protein CASSIPDRGGEAFF. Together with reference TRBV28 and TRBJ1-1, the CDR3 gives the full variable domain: DVKVTQSSRYLVKRTGEKVFLECVQDMDHENMFWYRQDPGLGLRLIYFSYDVKMKEKGDIPEGYSVSREKKERFSLILESASTNQTSMYLCASSIPDRGGEAFFGQGTRLTVV.

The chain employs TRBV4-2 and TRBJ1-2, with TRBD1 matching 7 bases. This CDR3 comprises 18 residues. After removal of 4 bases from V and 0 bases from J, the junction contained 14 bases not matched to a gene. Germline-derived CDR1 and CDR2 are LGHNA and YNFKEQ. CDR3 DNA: TGTGCCAGCAGCCCAGACCCGGGACAGACTACATCTAACTATGGCTACACCTTC. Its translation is CASSPDPGQTTSNYGYTF.

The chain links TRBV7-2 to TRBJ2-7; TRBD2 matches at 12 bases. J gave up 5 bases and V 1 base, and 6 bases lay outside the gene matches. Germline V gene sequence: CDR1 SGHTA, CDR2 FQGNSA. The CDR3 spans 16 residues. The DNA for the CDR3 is TGTGCCAGCAGCTTAGAGGCTAGCGGGAGGGCCCACGAGCAGTACTTC. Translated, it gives CASSLEASGRAHEQYF. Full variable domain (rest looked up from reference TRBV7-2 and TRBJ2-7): GAGVSQSPSNKVTEKGKDVELRCDPISGHTALYWYRQSLGQGLEFLIYFQGNSAPDKSGLPSDRFSAERTGGSVSTLTIQRTQQEDSAVYLCASSLEASGRAHEQYFGPGTRLTVT.